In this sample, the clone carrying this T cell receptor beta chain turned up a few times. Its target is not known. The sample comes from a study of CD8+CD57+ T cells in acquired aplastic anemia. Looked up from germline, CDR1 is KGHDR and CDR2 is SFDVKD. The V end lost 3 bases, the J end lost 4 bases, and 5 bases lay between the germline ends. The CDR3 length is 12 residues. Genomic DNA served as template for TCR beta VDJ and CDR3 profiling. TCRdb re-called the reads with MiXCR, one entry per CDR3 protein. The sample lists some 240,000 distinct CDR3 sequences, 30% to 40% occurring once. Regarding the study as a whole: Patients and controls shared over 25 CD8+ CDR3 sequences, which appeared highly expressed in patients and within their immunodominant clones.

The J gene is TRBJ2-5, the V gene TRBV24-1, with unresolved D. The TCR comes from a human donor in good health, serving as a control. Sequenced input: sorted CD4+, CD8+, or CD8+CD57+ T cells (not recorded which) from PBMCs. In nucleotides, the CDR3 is TGTGCCACCAGTGATCTAGTAGAGACCCAGTACTTC. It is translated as CATSDLVETQYF.